Listed below are T cell receptor beta chains from one sample, sequenced in a study of identical twins. TCRdb ran MiXCR on the 5' RACE reads and lists one entry per CDR3 protein. The sample includes a few hundred thousand distinct CDR3 sequences, nearly 10% of them seen just once. The sample was also linked to a second study, of yellow fever vaccine responses in identical twins.

The specimen sequenced was PBMCs. The receptors here all came from a woman between 18 and 29 years old in good health. CDR3s include the opening cysteine and the closing phenylalanine or tryptophan. D genes are given only for firm matches. Clone size appears in some rows only: once, few, many, or a class for an expanded clone.

V	J	D	size	DNA	CDR3
TRBV6-1	TRBJ2-7	TRBD2	few	TGTGCCAGCAGTGAAGTTCTAGCGGGAGTCGAGCAGTACTTC	CASSEVLAGVEQYF
TRBV5-6	TRBJ1-3	TRBD1	.	TGTGCCAGCAGCTTTCTGACAGGGGGCCCGGTCAACACCATATATTTT	CASSFLTGGPVNTIYF
TRBV12-3/TRBV12-4	TRBJ1-3	.	.	TGTGCCAGCAGCAAACAGGGAGCTGGAAACACCATATATTTT	CASSKQGAGNTIYF
TRBV5-1	TRBJ2-7	.	many	TGCGCCAGCAGCTTGGTTTCGGTCTCCGAGCAGTACTTC	CASSLVSVSEQYF
TRBV10-3	TRBJ2-7	TRBD1	.	TGTGCCATCAGTGCGGGACAGGATTCCGACGAGCAGTACTTC	CAISAGQDSDEQYF
TRBV20-1	TRBJ2-7	.	few	TGCAGTGCTAGAGATGGGGGACGGGGTTGGGAGTACGAGCAGTACTTC	CSARDGGRGWEYEQYF
TRBV19	TRBJ2-1	.	few	TGTGCCAGTAGTATAGGGGCGAATAGGTGGGATGAGCAGTTCTTC	CASSIGANRWDEQFF
TRBV15	TRBJ2-1	.	many	TGTGCCACCAGCAGAGTCGGCATCAATGAGCAGTTCTTC	CATSRVGINEQFF
TRBV3-1	TRBJ2-7	.	few	TGTGCCAGCAGCCAAAAAACCTACGAGCAGTACTTC	CASSQKTYEQYF
TRBV28	TRBJ2-3	.	many	TGTGCCAGCAGTTTATCGCCGGTGGCAGATACGCAGTATTTT	CASSLSPVADTQYF
TRBV11-2	TRBJ1-6	.	.	TGTGCCAGCAGCCGAGGGGGGCTTAAGTCACCCCTCCACTTT	CASSRGGLKSPLHF
TRBV2	TRBJ1-1	TRBD1	few	TGTGCCACCCGACAGGGGTTGGTGAACACTGAAGCTTTCTTT	CATRQGLVNTEAFF
TRBV6-2/TRBV6-3	TRBJ2-5	.	.	TGTGCCAGCAGCATCCTCGTATCGCTGGACCAAGAGACCCAGTACTTC	CASSILVSLDQETQYF
TRBV2	TRBJ2-3	.	many	TGTGCCAGCCACCCAAGGGGGGGCACAGATACGCAGTATTTT	CASHPRGGTDTQYF
TRBV27	TRBJ1-2	TRBD1	few	TGTGCCAGCAGTTTATCGATGGACAGGTCTGGCTACACCTTC	CASSLSMDRSGYTF
TRBV7-9	TRBJ2-7	.	few	TGTGCCAGCAGCTTCGACAGAACCCCCCACTACGAGCAGTACTTC	CASSFDRTPHYEQYF
TRBV29-1	TRBJ2-1	.	many	TGCAGCGTTGTATCGTACAATGAGCAGTTCTTC	CSVVSYNEQFF
TRBV29-1	TRBJ2-7	.	.	TGCAGCGCCGAAGACGAGACTTCCTACGAGCAGTACTTC	CSAEDETSYEQYF
TRBV6-1	TRBJ2-2	.	few	TGTGCCAGCAAACTCGACCCCCGGTTGCGGACCGGGGAGCTGTTTTTT	CASKLDPRLRTGELFF
TRBV6-6	TRBJ2-7	TRBD1	many	TGTGCCAGCAGGAGGGACAGGCCCTACGAGCAGTACTTC	CASRRDRPYEQYF
TRBV12-3/TRBV12-4	TRBJ2-1	TRBD2	.	TGTGCCAGCAGTTTAGGGACTAGAGGCAATGAGCAGTTCTTC	CASSLGTRGNEQFF
TRBV10-3	TRBJ2-3	TRBD2	few	TGTGCCAGCTGGGGAGGGAACACAGATACGCAGTATTTT	CASWGGNTDTQYF
TRBV20-1	TRBJ2-7	.	few	TGCAGTGCTAGAGATCGTAAGGGTGAGTCCTACGAGCAGTACTTC	CSARDRKGESYEQYF
TRBV24-1	TRBJ2-2	.	few	TGTGCCACCAGTGATTGGGACGCCGCTAGCGCCGGGGAGCTGTTTTTT	CATSDWDAASAGELFF
TRBV6-1	TRBJ2-7	TRBD1	few	TGTGCCAGCAGTCCCCCACAGGGGTTCCACGAGCAGTACTTC	CASSPPQGFHEQYF
TRBV6-1	TRBJ2-7	.	.	TGTGCCAGCACCCGACGGGATCCTCCCTACGAGCAGTACTTC	CASTRRDPPYEQYF
TRBV29-1	TRBJ1-1	TRBD1	many	TGCAGCGTTGCGTCCGGGACAGCGGAAGCTTTCTTT	CSVASGTAEAFF
TRBV6-5	TRBJ2-1	TRBD2	.	TGTGCCAGCAGAACTCGGACTAGCGGGTTTAGGAATGAGCAGTTCTTC	CASRTRTSGFRNEQFF
TRBV28	TRBJ2-5	TRBD1	few	TGTGCCGGCAAAAAGGGACAGGGGGACGGGGAGACCCAGTACTTC	CAGKKGQGDGETQYF
TRBV5-1	TRBJ2-1	TRBD2	.	TGCGCCAGCAGCGCCGACCTTAGCGGGAGGAACAATGAGCAGTTCTTC	CASSADLSGRNNEQFF
TRBV7-8	TRBJ1-2	.	many	TGTGCCAGCCGGGAGGGAATCTCGTCTAACTATGGCTACACCTTC	CASREGISSNYGYTF
TRBV25-1	TRBJ2-7	.	few	TGTGCCAGCAGACCCAAGCTCTCCTACGAGCAGTACTTC	CASRPKLSYEQYF
TRBV3-1	TRBJ1-2	.	.	TGTGCCAGCAGCCAAGATAGTAGAAGGAACTATGGCTACACCTTC	CASSQDSRRNYGYTF
TRBV5-6	TRBJ2-1	TRBD2	many	TGTGCCAGCAGCTCCCGACTAGCGGATCCTCGGGGCTACAATGAGCAGTTCTTC	CASSSRLADPRGYNEQFF
TRBV12-3/TRBV12-4	TRBJ2-1	TRBD2	many	TGTGCCAGCAGCCTCCGGGACTACAACAATGAGCAGTTCTTC	CASSLRDYNNEQFF
TRBV14	TRBJ2-7	.	few	TGTGCCAGCAGCCAATTTTCCGGTCGGCGCGAGCAGTACTTC	CASSQFSGRREQYF
TRBV1	TRBJ2-7	.	.	TGCACCAGCAGGTACCCGGGGGGGGACTACGAGCAGTACTTC	CTSRYPGGDYEQYF
TRBV7-9	TRBJ2-7	TRBD1	many	TGTGCCAGCAGTCCACGGACAGGGACCTACGAGCAGTACTTC	CASSPRTGTYEQYF
TRBV12-3/TRBV12-4	TRBJ2-2	TRBD1	many	TGTGCCAGCAGTTTAAGAGGACAGGGGGCCGGGGAGCTGTTTTTT	CASSLRGQGAGELFF
TRBV20-1	TRBJ2-7	.	many	TGCAGTGCTAGAGGACACAGCCTGAGCTCCTACGAGCAGTACTTC	CSARGHSLSSYEQYF
TRBV2	TRBJ2-3	TRBD2	.	TGTGCCACCCAGCGGGGGGGCACAGATACGCAGTATTTT	CATQRGGTDTQYF
TRBV27	TRBJ2-1	.	few	TGTGCCAGCAGTTCCGGACGGAGCTCCTACAATGAGCAGTTCTTC	CASSSGRSSYNEQFF